These 30 T cell receptor beta chains were sequenced from one sample in a study of lymphopenia after photon versus proton radiotherapy. Assay: immunoSEQ multiplex PCR; the TCRdb copy retains only in-frame clones and omits some. The sample contains 15,000 to 20,000 clones, less than 90% of which appear only once. The sample was peripheral blood, taken from a patient treated with proton-based radiotherapy. The receptor set was obtained from a man in his 70s with pancreatic cancer.

This rearrangement joins TRBV2 to TRBJ2-5; 11 nucleotides agree with TRBD1. Trimming cost V 8 bases and J 11 bases; bases outside gene matches: 13. CDR1 is SNHLY, CDR2 FYNNEI, per germline. This CDR3 is built from 14 residues. The CDR3 here is CASSGDRGAGEQYF. The CDR3 DNA follows: TGTGCCAGCTCCGGGGACAGGGGGGCGGGAGAGCAGTACTTC.

This clone was seen once. The rearrangement joins TRBV29-1 to TRBJ1-1; TRBD1 matches at 8 bases. The CDR3 is made up of 14 amino acids. Germline values: CDR1 SQVTM, CDR2 ANQGSEA. V gave up 4 bases and J gave up 5 bases; unmatched junction bases: 9. CDR3 sequence (DNA): TGCAGCGTTGCGGCAGGGGGCGTTGGGACTGAAGCTTTCTTT. Translation gives CSVAAGGVGTEAFF. The full variable domain, in which reference TRBV29-1 and TRBJ1-1 provide the parts outside the CDR3, is SAVISQKPSRDICQRGTSLTIQCQVDSQVTMMFWYRQQPGQSLTLIATANQGSEATYESGFVIDKFPISRPNLTFSTLTVSNMSPEDSSIYLCSVAAGGVGTEAFFGQGTRLTVV.

This CDR3 is CASSEYRAANYGYTF. In DNA form, the CDR3 reads TGTGCCAGCAGTGAATATAGAGCGGCTAACTATGGCTACACCTTC. The V gene is TRBV25-1, the J gene TRBJ1-2; D remains ambiguous. The V end was cut by 0 bases, the J end by 0 bases, with 8 bases between. CDR1 and CDR2 (germline): MGHDK, SYGVNS. The CDR3 covers 15 residues.

This clone was found once. The rearrangement joins TRBV18 to TRBJ2-5, with D unresolved. V was trimmed by 2 bases and J by 5 bases, leaving 12 bases between them. CDR1 and CDR2 from the germline V gene are KGHSH and LQKENI. There are 14 residues in the CDR3. The CDR3 nucleotides are TGTGCCAGCTCACCATTTGGGGATGGGGAGACCCAGTACTTC. It codes for CASSPFGDGETQYF.

The V and J genes are TRBV7-8 and TRBJ2-2; 7 positions agree with TRBD1. V lost 1 base to trimming and J lost 6 bases; unmatched junction nucleotides: 14. Germline V gives CDR1 SGHVS, CDR2 FQNEAQ. The CDR3 has 18 amino acids. CDR3 in DNA: TGTGCCAGCAGCTTAGTTCCGCTGACAGGGAAAGGAGCCGGGGAGCTGTTTTTT. Translating gives CASSLVPLTGKGAGELFF.

The rearrangement links TRBV10-3 to TRBJ1-5; weak D call: TRBD1 (6 bases). CDR1 is ENHRY and CDR2 is SYGVKD in the germline V gene. V lost 5 bases, J lost 1 base, and 9 bases lay in between. CDR3 length: 14 residues. The DNA for the CDR3 is TGTGCCATCAGTACAGGGCTGAGCAATCAGCCCCAGCATTTT. It encodes CAISTGLSNQPQHF.

The rearrangement uses TRBV18 and TRBJ2-5; TRBD1 or TRBD2 may be the D gene (5 bases each). V was clipped by 3 bases and J by 0 bases, with 11 bases between them. Germline assignment: CDR1 KGHSH and CDR2 LQKENI. This CDR3 contains 15 residues. DNA for the CDR3: TGTGCCAGCTCACCCACTGGGGGAGACCAAGAGACCCAGTACTTC. Its protein product is CASSPTGGDQETQYF.

CDR3: CASSGTGVSEQYF. The CDR3, as DNA: TGTGCCAGCAGTGGGACAGGGGTTTCCGAGCAGTACTTC. The chain carries TRBV2 and TRBJ2-7, with TRBD1 identical over 9 bases. Germline V gene data show CDR1 as SNHLY and CDR2 as FYNNEI. The trim removed 4 bases at V and 6 bases at J, leaving 4 bases unmatched. This CDR3 region has 13 residues.

The V gene is TRBV6-5, the J gene TRBJ1-1, with no clear D. Per the germline V gene, CDR1 is MNHEY and CDR2 is SVGAGI. There are 11 residues in the CDR3. With 11 bases removed from V and 3 bases from J, the gap between germline ends came to 10 bases. The CDR3 spells CASQRDTEAFF. CDR3 bases: TGTGCCTCCCAAAGGGACACTGAAGCTTTCTTT.

V gene TRBV7-8 combines with J gene TRBJ2-1; 8 bases align to TRBD2. V was pared by 2 bases and J by 5 bases, with 2 bases of the junction left unmatched. From germline, CDR1 is SGHVS and CDR2 FQNEAQ. This CDR3 has 14 residues. The CDR3 DNA reads as TGTGCCAGCAGCTTAACCGGGGGGGACAATGAGCAGTTCTTC. Its translation: CASSLTGGDNEQFF.

J is TRBJ1-2 and V is TRBV14; unclear D gene. Germline values: CDR1 SGHDN, CDR2 FVKESK. There are 15 residues in the CDR3. Trimming removed 4 bases at V and 0 bases at J, with 12 bases between. CDR3 amino acids: CASSPPTATNYGYTF. The CDR3 bases are TGTGCCAGCAGCCCCCCGACTGCGACTAACTATGGCTACACCTTC. The variable domain in full, completed from reference TRBV14 and TRBJ1-2, reads EAGVTQFPSHSVIEKGQTVTLRCDPISGHDNLYWYRRVMGKEIKFLLHFVKESKQDESGMPNNRFLAERTGGTYSTLKVQPAELEDSGVYFCASSPPTATNYGYTFGSGTRLTVV.

The CDR3 is CASSLEGQTYEQYF. CDR3 nucleotides: TGTGCCAGCAGCTTAGAGGGACAAACCTACGAGCAGTACTTC. This chain links TRBV11-2 with TRBJ2-7; D possibly corresponds to TRBD1 (6 bases). Trimming took off 0 bases at V and 2 bases at J, with 8 bases between the two ends. This CDR3 has 14 residues. The germline gives CDR1 SGHAT, CDR2 FQNNGV.

The chain combines TRBV19 with TRBJ1-2; D not resolved. There are 14 residues in the CDR3. Germline values: CDR1 LNHDA, CDR2 SQIVND (reference sequence). V was trimmed by 5 bases and J by 4 bases, leaving 14 bases between them. The DNA of the CDR3 is TGTGCCAGTAGTCTCAACCTTGGGCCCTATGGCTACACCTTC. It encodes CASSLNLGPYGYTF.

The chain is built from TRBV11-3 and TRBJ2-7; unclear D gene. Trimming took off 1 base at V and 6 bases at J, with 4 bases between the two ends. This CDR3 is built from 11 residues. Per the germline V gene, CDR1 is SGHNT and CDR2 is YENEEA. CDR3 in amino acids: CASSLAREQYF. CDR3 DNA: TGTGCCAGCAGCTTAGCTCGCGAGCAGTACTTC.

The J gene is TRBJ2-1, the V gene TRBV19; 7 bases match TRBD1. The CDR3 totals 15 residues. Trimming removed 7 bases from V and 2 bases from J; junction bases left unmatched: 8. From germline, CDR1 is LNHDA and CDR2 SQIVND (reference sequence). In DNA form, the CDR3 reads TGTGCCAGTACCCCGGGACAGTCGACCTACAATGAGCAGTTCTTC. The encoded protein is CASTPGQSTYNEQFF.

This chain connects TRBV9 to TRBJ2-3; the match to TRBD2 covers 15 bases. Germline V CDR1 and CDR2: SGDLS, YYNGEE. The CDR3 has 18 amino acids. V gave up 4 bases and J gave up 5 bases; unmatched junction bases: 11. The CDR3 DNA reads as TGTGCCAGCAGCTTCAGCCCGGGACTAGCGGGAGGTGAAGATACGCAGTATTTT. Amino acids: CASSFSPGLAGGEDTQYF.

The CDR3 spells CASSMGGRAAGSNEQFF. CDR3 sequence (DNA): TGTGCCAGTAGTATGGGGGGGAGGGCCGCAGGGTCTAATGAGCAGTTCTTC. V usage is TRBV19 and J usage is TRBJ2-1; 7 bases are shared with TRBD2. The CDR3 covers 17 residues. Germline CDR1 is LNHDA and CDR2 is SQIVND (reference sequence). V shed 3 bases, J shed 7 bases, and the junction held 15 bases outside the gene matches. Using reference TRBV19 and TRBJ2-1 for the parts outside the CDR3, the full variable domain is DGGITQSPKYLFRKEGQNVTLSCEQNLNHDAMYWYRQDPGQGLRLIYYSQIVNDFQKGDIAEGYSVSREKKESFPLTVTSAQKNPTAFYLCASSMGGRAAGSNEQFFGPGTRLTVL.

The chain recombines TRBV27 with TRBJ1-6; D is uncertain. Between the trimmed V and J ends, which lost 5 bases and 7 bases, there was a span of 30 bases. CDR1 and CDR2 from the germline V gene are MNHEY and SMNVEV (reference sequence). The CDR3 loop spans 20 amino acids. The DNA of the CDR3 is TGTGCCAGCAGTCCTCTAGACGGAACCTATGGAGGTTTAGGGAATTCACCCCTCCACTTT. It yields the protein CASSPLDGTYGGLGNSPLHF.

The rearrangement links TRBV6-5 to TRBJ1-1; D call uncertain. This CDR3 spans 14 amino acids. Germline V CDR1 and CDR2: MNHEY, SVGAGI. V lost 5 bases, J lost 0 bases, and 10 bases lay in between. The CDR3 bases are TGTGCCAGCAGTGCACCGCCAATGAACACTGAAGCTTTCTTT. As protein: CASSAPPMNTEAFF.

The rearrangement links TRBV19 to TRBJ1-3; D uncertain. The CDR3 is 13 residues long. Trimming took off 5 bases at V and 7 bases at J, with 12 bases between the two ends. Germline loops: CDR1 LNHDA, CDR2 SQIVND (reference sequence). CDR3 DNA: TGTGCCAGTAGTTTGAGAGGTTCGAACACCATATATTTT. Residues: CASSLRGSNTIYF.

Only one count was recorded for this clone. The rearrangement uses TRBV5-6 and TRBJ2-7; 11 bases fit TRBD2. Germline trimming cut 1 base from V and 7 bases from J; bases unmatched to any gene: 7. The CDR3 sequence is 15 residues long. The germline CDR1 and CDR2 sequences are SGHDT and YYEEEE. The CDR3 sequence: CASSLTPSGGWEQYF. For the CDR3, the DNA is TGTGCCAGCAGCTTGACCCCTAGCGGGGGGTGGGAGCAGTACTTC.

CDR3 sequence: CASSLAGLAGGYNNEQFF. The CDR3 nucleotides are TGCGCCAGCAGCTTGGCGGGGCTAGCGGGGGGCTACAACAATGAGCAGTTCTTC. The chain is built from TRBV5-1 and TRBJ2-1, with TRBD2 matching over 11 bases. The V gene's germline CDR1 is SGHRS and CDR2 YFSETQ. V lost 0 bases to trimming and J lost 5 bases; unmatched junction nucleotides: 10. This CDR3 region has 18 residues. Based on the CDR3 plus reference TRBV5-1 and TRBJ2-1, the full variable domain is KAGVTQTPRYLIKTRGQQVTLSCSPISGHRSVSWYQQTPGQGLQFLFEYFSETQRNKGNFPGRFSGRQFSNSRSEMNVSTLELGDSALYLCASSLAGLAGGYNNEQFFGPGTRLTVL.

This clone has only one observation. This chain connects TRBV12-5 to TRBJ2-3; D is possibly TRBD2 (7 bases). Germline assignment: CDR1 LGHNT and CDR2 FRNRAP. The CDR3 is 16 residues long. V dropped 3 bases and J dropped 4 bases, with 17 bases sitting between them. CDR3 loop: CASGFVGGAVADTQYF. In nucleotides, the CDR3 is TGTGCTAGTGGTTTTGTAGGGGGGGCGGTAGCAGATACGCAGTATTTT.

The chain employs TRBV29-1 and TRBJ1-2; the D is unclear. Per germline, CDR1 SQVTM and CDR2 ANQGSEA. The V end lost 4 bases, the J end lost 0 bases, and 9 bases lay between the germline ends. The CDR3 length is 13 residues. CDR3 nucleotide sequence: TGCAGCGTTGGACTGGGAACTAACTATGGCTACACCTTC. Translated: CSVGLGTNYGYTF.

CDR3 residues: CASSDQGEDGYTF. The CDR3 nucleotides are TGTGCCAGCAGTGACCAGGGAGAGGATGGCTACACCTTC. V and J are TRBV2 and TRBJ1-2, with D possibly being TRBD1 (5 bases). Germline V gene data show CDR1 as SNHLY and CDR2 as FYNNEI. Trimming cost V 3 bases and J 6 bases, with 11 bases left between them. The CDR3 has 13 amino acids.

The chain couples TRBV6-1 to TRBJ1-2; TRBD1 matches at 9 bases. After removal of 6 bases from V and 1 base from J, the junction contained 6 bases not matched to a gene. The CDR3 is made up of 15 amino acids. The germline CDR1 and CDR2 sequences are MNHNS and SASEGT. In nucleotides, the CDR3 is TGTGCCAGCAGCGCCGTGGGACAGGGTAACTATGGCTACACCTTC. This encodes CASSAVGQGNYGYTF.

The V and J genes are TRBV5-8 and TRBJ1-2, with 8 bases identical to TRBD1. Germline CDR1 and CDR2: SGHTS and YDEGEE. The CDR3 is 18 amino acids. The ends lost 4 bases at V and 0 bases at J; junction bases unmatched: 14. The CDR3 sequence: CASSPIMKTGASNYGYTF. The CDR3 DNA reads TGTGCCAGCAGCCCTATTATGAAGACAGGGGCCTCTAACTATGGCTACACCTTC.

The chain has TRBV2 and TRBJ1-5, with D possibly being TRBD1 (5 bases). Germline V gene lookup returns CDR1 SNHLY and CDR2 FYNNEI. This CDR3 region has 12 residues. V gave up 7 bases and J gave up 6 bases, with 10 bases separating them. CDR3 sequence reads: CASTEGSQPQHF. Here the CDR3 DNA reads TGTGCCAGCACGGAGGGGAGTCAGCCCCAGCATTTT.

The J gene is TRBJ1-5, the V gene TRBV2, with 9 bases fitting TRBD1. Germline loops: CDR1 SNHLY, CDR2 FYNNEI. Unmatched junction bases numbered 4, after V lost 7 bases and J lost 6 bases. This CDR3 spans 13 amino acids. The CDR3 DNA sequence: TGTGCCAGCACTGCGGACAGGGGTCAGCCCCAGCATTTT. Its translation: CASTADRGQPQHF.

This CDR3 reads CASSLAWREQYF. CDR3 DNA: TGTGCCAGCAGCTTAGCGTGGCGTGAGCAGTATTTT. The chain recombines TRBV7-9 with TRBJ2-3; D is unresolved. Germline V gene sequence: CDR1 SEHNR, CDR2 FQNEAQ (reference sequence). This CDR3 region has 12 residues. The V end was cut by 0 bases, the J end by 11 bases, with 9 bases between.